The following is a TCR beta chain sequence with its context. This specimen belongs to a study of blood T cell repertoires in COVID-19. Study information: The samples span acute and convalescent COVID-19 from the United States, Italy and Spain. From T cells, B-cell-depleted T cells, or PBMCs came the material, which was cDNA or gDNA.

Authors' data handling: Nucleated cell counts were estimated from reference gene primer amplification. Profiled with immunoSEQ multiplex PCR; TCRdb holds only in-frame clones, not every one. V and J calls and clone size come straight from that table; D and trimming were deduced from the DNA. The sample lists approximately 150,000 clones; 84% were seen once. V shed 4 bases, J shed 3 bases, and the junction held 14 bases outside the gene matches. Germline CDR1 reads SGHRS; CDR2 reads YFSETQ. This CDR3 is built from 17 residues. The TCR sequence derives from a human donor in a cohort sampled during active COVID-19. Sequenced material: peripheral blood. The chain carries TRBV5-1 and TRBJ1-2; 8 nucleotides align to TRBD1. This chain's CDR3 is CASSAPEDREWDYGYTF. Written as DNA, the CDR3 is TGCGCCAGCAGCGCACCTGAGGACAGGGAATGGGACTATGGCTACACCTTC.